These 8 T cell receptor beta chains originate from one sample sequenced in a study of T-cell memory formation after mild COVID-19. TCRdb independently ran MiXCR on the 5' RACE reads; one entry per CDR3 protein. The sample has about 430,000 distinct CDR3 sequences, approximately 25% seen once. The sequencing input was PBMCs or a T cell subset sorted from them (not recorded which). The receptors derive from an adult woman who had mild COVID-19 (a few samples of this study predate the infection). Cell type and time point are not known.

The J gene is TRBJ1-1, the V gene TRBV24-1; D unresolved. CDR3 length: 13 amino acids. V gave up 3 bases and J gave up 4 bases, with 8 bases separating them. The germline V gene has CDR1 KGHDR and CDR2 SFDVKD. DNA for the CDR3: TGTGCCACCAGTGATGCGGGCTCCACTGAAGCTTTCTTT. It codes for CATSDAGSTEAFF.

This clonotype turned up a few times. This chain connects TRBV12-3 or TRBV12-4 to TRBJ1-5, with TRBD1 matching 7 bases. The CDR3 is made up of 15 amino acids. V lost 4 bases to trimming and J lost 5 bases; unmatched junction nucleotides: 8. This CDR3 is CASSSRRGSDQPQHF. CDR3 nucleotide sequence: TGTGCCAGCAGTTCGCGCAGGGGGTCCGATCAGCCCCAGCATTTT.

At least ten counts were recorded for this clonotype. The chain carries TRBV2 and TRBJ1-1, with TRBD1 identical over 8 bases. There are 14 residues in the CDR3. Germline V CDR1 and CDR2: SNHLY, FYNNEI. The J segment lost 8 bases and the V segment lost 4 bases, leaving 9 bases of the junction unmatched. Here the CDR3 reads CASSAQGQVGEAFF. The CDR3 region has the DNA TGTGCCAGCAGTGCGCAGGGACAGGTTGGGGAAGCTTTCTTT.

A few counts support this clonotype. V usage is TRBV2 and J usage is TRBJ2-2; D perhaps matches TRBD1 (6 bases). Per germline, CDR1 SNHLY and CDR2 FYNNEI. Trimming cost V 7 bases and J 7 bases, with 16 bases left between them. The CDR3 consists of 14 residues. DNA of the CDR3: TGTGCCAGCACAAGGGACATAATTTACGGGGAGCTGTTTTTT. Its protein is CASTRDIIYGELFF.

The gene calls are TRBV4-3 and TRBJ1-2, with a tentative D call TRBD1 (5 bases). The CDR3 extends over 15 amino acids. With 1 base removed from V and 2 bases from J, the gap between germline ends came to 11 bases. Germline assignment: CDR1 LGHNA and CDR2 YSLEER. The CDR3 DNA reads TGCGCCAGCAGCCAAGGGGCGTGGGGGAACTATGGCTACACCTTC. Translating gives CASSQGAWGNYGYTF.

This clonotype was detected ten times or more. J is TRBJ1-1 and V is TRBV20-1; D possibly corresponds to TRBD1 (5 bases). The germline V gene has CDR1 DFQATT and CDR2 SNEGSKA (reference sequence). V was clipped by 1 base and J by 3 bases, with 9 bases between them. This CDR3 has 13 amino acids. This chain's CDR3 is CSARGGGDTEAFF. In nucleotides, the CDR3 is TGCAGTGCTAGAGGAGGAGGGGACACTGAAGCTTTCTTT.

The chain has TRBV7-9 and TRBJ2-1; TRBD1 might be the D (6 bases). Germline-derived CDR1 and CDR2 are SEHNR and FQNEAQ (reference sequence). V lost 5 bases, J lost 12 bases, and 23 bases lay in between. This CDR3 contains 15 residues. The DNA of the CDR3 is TGTGCCAGCAGCCCGGACAGAATGAGAAGGGATGGGCAGTTCTTC. Amino acids: CASSPDRMRRDGQFF.

J is TRBJ2-5 and V is TRBV9, with D perhaps matching TRBD1 or TRBD2 (5 bases each). Per the germline V gene, CDR1 is SGDLS and CDR2 is YYNGEE. CDR3 size: 16 residues. The V gene lost 0 bases and the J gene lost 5 bases, with 17 bases spanning the gap. CDR3 DNA sequence: TGTGCCAGCAGCGTAGACCGGGACCCAAGGAGGGAGACCCAGTACTTC. Protein: CASSVDRDPRRETQYF. Filled out from reference TRBV9 and TRBJ2-5, the complete variable domain reads DSGVTQTPKHLITATGQRVTLRCSPRSGDLSVYWYQQSLDQGLQFLIQYYNGEERAKGNILERFSAQQFPDLHSELNLSSLELGDSALYFCASSVDRDPRRETQYFGPGTRLLVL.